This T cell receptor (beta chain) is from a study of cytomegalovirus exposure and HLA in healthy donors. The CDR3 loop spans 12 amino acids. Germline CDR1 SGHTA, CDR2 FQGNSA. V lost 5 bases, J lost 7 bases, and 8 bases lay in between. Note on this clone: Its target is unknown.

The donors were part of the approximately 130-subject validation cohort, which stood apart from the approximately 630-subject first cohort. Points from the study as a whole: TCR sequences were mostly rare, though some public TCRs occurred in many donors. Clusters of TCRs from the first cohort tended to co-occur in the roughly 120 validation repertoires (as a later analysis found). The study flagged about 150 TCR beta chains as cytomegalovirus-associated.

Method: immunoSEQ multiplex PCR; TCRdb's copy keeps in-frame clones and lacks some. The sample carries 200,000 or so clones, more than 65% recorded once. This chain uses TRBV7-2 with TRBJ2-2, with D tentatively TRBD2 (5 bases). The TCR comes from a woman in her twenties or thirties in good health and CMV-seropositive. Sequenced material: PBMCs. The CDR3 DNA is TGTGCCAGCAGCCAACGGGACGGGGAGCTGTTTTTT. It translates to CASSQRDGELFF.